The 9 T cell receptor beta chains reported below all come from one sample, sequenced in a study of cytomegalovirus exposure and HLA in healthy donors. The PCR was carried out with 60 Vbeta primers and 13 Jbeta primers. Sequencing used immunoSEQ multiplex PCR; TCRdb keeps in-frame clones, though not all of them. The table lists more than 140,000 clones, 60% to 80% of them singletons. Sequencing was done on a sample of PBMCs. Receptors were obtained from a male donor in good health and CMV-seronegative.

This clone has a handful of counts. The rearrangement joins TRBV30 to TRBJ1-2, with D possibly being TRBD1 (5 bases). The germline V gene has CDR1 GTSNPN and CDR2 SVGIG (reference sequence). V was trimmed by 3 bases and J by 5 bases, leaving 19 bases between them. The CDR3 consists of 15 residues. The chain's CDR3 is CAWSPDSYGAYGYTF. DNA for the CDR3: TGTGCCTGGAGCCCCGACTCCTATGGGGCTTATGGCTACACCTTC.

This clone was counted between two and nine times. The chain has TRBV19 and TRBJ2-1, with 11 bases that match TRBD2. Unmatched junction bases numbered 4, after V lost 1 base and J lost 8 bases. CDR1 is LNHDA, CDR2 SQIVND, per germline (reference sequence). This CDR3 has 15 residues. CDR3 sequence: CASSIGTSGRDEQFF. Here the CDR3 DNA reads TGTGCCAGTAGTATAGGGACTAGCGGGCGCGATGAGCAGTTCTTC.

This chain connects TRBV7-2 to TRBJ2-3, with 10 bases lining up with TRBD2. CDR3 length equals 16 residues. The germline V gene encodes CDR1 SGHTA and CDR2 FQGNSA. Trimming cost V 4 bases and J 6 bases; bases outside gene matches: 10. CDR3 nucleotides: TGTGCCAGCAGCTCCGGTCTAGCGGGAGCCGGTGATACGCAGTATTTT. It yields the protein CASSSGLAGAGDTQYF.

The J gene is TRBJ2-5, the V gene TRBV9; the match to TRBD1 covers 10 bases. The end of the DNA aligns better with TRBJ2-7, so the J call may be wrong. The CDR3 loop spans 15 amino acids. Germline CDR1 is SGDLS and CDR2 is YYNGEE. Here the CDR3 reads CASSVRGQGTYEQYF. The CDR3, as DNA: TGTGCCAGCAGCGTAAGGGGACAGGGGACCTACGAGCAGTACTTC.

The chain is built from TRBV7-2 and TRBJ1-2, with 11 bases that match TRBD1. Germline assignment: CDR1 SGHTA and CDR2 FQGNSA. Germline trimming cut 5 bases from V and 8 bases from J; bases unmatched to any gene: 10. The length of the CDR3 is 15 residues. CDR3 sequence: CASSPEGGTGGGYTF. The CDR3 nucleotides read TGTGCCAGCAGCCCTGAGGGCGGGACAGGGGGAGGCTACACCTTC.

The chain combines TRBV4-3 with TRBJ2-7, with D hard to call. The germline V gene has CDR1 LGHNA and CDR2 YSLEER. V was cut by 2 bases and J by 3 bases, with 14 bases left in between. The CDR3 extends over 15 amino acids. DNA of the CDR3: TGCGCCAGCAGCCAACTTTCGGCCGCTAGCTACGAGCAGTACTTC. This translates into CASSQLSAASYEQYF.

The V gene is TRBV2, the J gene TRBJ1-4; D uncertain. Trimming left V 6 bases short and J 0 bases short, with 8 bases between. Germline CDR1 reads SNHLY; CDR2 reads FYNNEI. The CDR3 sequence is 14 residues long. CDR3 sequence: CASRAGATNEKLFF. The CDR3 DNA reads TGTGCCAGCAGGGCAGGTGCAACTAATGAAAAACTGTTTTTT.

The chain recombines TRBV7-3 with TRBJ2-1; 8 nucleotides match TRBD2. V dropped 4 bases and J dropped 3; count of bases not matched to a gene: 2. Germline assignment: CDR1 SGHTA and CDR2 FQGTGA. This CDR3 spans 14 amino acids. In nucleotides, the CDR3 is TGTGCCAGCAGCTCCACTAGCGGCTACAATGAGCAGTTCTTC. It specifies CASSSTSGYNEQFF.

Notes on this clone: Different DNA sequences within this sample yield the same CDR3. This chain links TRBV19 with TRBJ2-7; maybe TRBD1 (5 bases). The germline V gene encodes CDR1 LNHDA and CDR2 SQIVND (reference sequence). The CDR3 sequence is 12 residues long. Deletions cut 3 bases from V and 3 bases from J, with 6 bases between. In DNA form, the CDR3 reads TGTGCCAGTAGTATTCAGGGCTACGAGCAGTACTTC. Its translation: CASSIQGYEQYF.